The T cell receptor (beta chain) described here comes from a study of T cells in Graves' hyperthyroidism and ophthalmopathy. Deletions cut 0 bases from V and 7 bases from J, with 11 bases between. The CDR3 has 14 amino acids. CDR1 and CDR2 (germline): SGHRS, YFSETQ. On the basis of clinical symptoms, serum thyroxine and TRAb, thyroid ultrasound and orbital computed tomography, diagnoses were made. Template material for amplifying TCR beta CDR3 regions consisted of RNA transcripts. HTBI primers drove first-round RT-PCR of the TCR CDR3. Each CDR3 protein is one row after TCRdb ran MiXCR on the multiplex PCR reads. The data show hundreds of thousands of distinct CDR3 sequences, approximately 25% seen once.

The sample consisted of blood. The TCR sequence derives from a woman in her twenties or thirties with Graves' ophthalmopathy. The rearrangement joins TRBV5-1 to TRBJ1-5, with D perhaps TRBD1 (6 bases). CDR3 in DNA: TGCGCCAGCAGCTTGGAGGGGGAAGGACAGCCCCAGCATTTT. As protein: CASSLEGEGQPQHF. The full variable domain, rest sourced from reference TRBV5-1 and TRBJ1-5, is KAGVTQTPRYLIKTRGQQVTLSCSPISGHRSVSWYQQTPGQGLQFLFEYFSETQRNKGNFPGRFSGRQFSNSRSEMNVSTLELGDSALYLCASSLEGEGQPQHFGDGTRLSIL.